A selection of T cell receptor beta chains follows, all from one sample in a study of T cell responses to AZD1222 COVID-19 vaccine. Assay used: immunoSEQ multiplex PCR; TCRdb lists only in-frame clones, some missing. The sample lists 120,000 or so clones; around 91% were seen once. Sequenced here: peripheral blood, sampled on day 0 of AZD1222 vaccination. These receptors came from an adult in good health. Each CDR3 is given with its conserved first and last residue. A D gene is named only where the DNA matches it firmly. Rows may omit the clone size; those that give it use once, few, many or a size class.

CDR3 protein: CASRQPRGLVEKLFF
CDR3 DNA: TGTGCCAGTAGGCAACCCAGGGGGCTTGTCGAAAAACTGTTTTTT
V gene: TRBV19
J gene: TRBJ1-4
D gene: TRBD1
clone size: .

CDR3 protein: CASSAYRTGEETQYF
CDR3 DNA: TGTGCCAGCAGCGCCTATCGGACAGGAGAGGAGACCCAGTACTTC
V gene: TRBV9
J gene: TRBJ2-5
D gene: TRBD1
clone size: .

CDR3 protein: CASSLGPDTAYEQYF
CDR3 DNA: TGTGCCAGCAGCTTAGGTCCGGACACAGCCTACGAGCAGTACTTC
V gene: TRBV7-9
J gene: TRBJ2-7
D gene: .
clone size: .

CDR3 protein: CASSPLGQVENSPLHF
CDR3 DNA: TGTGCCAGCTCACCACTGGGACAGGTGGAAAATTCACCCCTCCACTTT
V gene: TRBV18
J gene: TRBJ1-6
D gene: TRBD1
clone size: .

CDR3 protein: CASSPLGGSNQPQHF
CDR3 DNA: TGCGCCAGCAGCCCCCTAGGGGGTAGTAATCAGCCCCAGCATTTT
V gene: TRBV4-1
J gene: TRBJ1-5
D gene: .
clone size: .

CDR3 protein: CASNLLTAQSYEQYF
CDR3 DNA: TGTGCCAGCAACTTATTGACAGCCCAGTCCTACGAGCAGTACTTC
V gene: TRBV6-8
J gene: TRBJ2-7
D gene: .
clone size: .

CDR3 protein: CASSPGQNTQYF
CDR3 DNA: TGTGCCAGCTCACCAGGGCAGAATACGCAGTATTTT
V gene: TRBV18
J gene: TRBJ2-3
D gene: .
clone size: .

CDR3 protein: CASGDRFTDTQYF
CDR3 DNA: TGCGCCAGCGGAGACAGGTTCACAGATACGCAGTATTTT
V gene: TRBV10-1
J gene: TRBJ2-3
D gene: .
clone size: .

CDR3 protein: CASSGGTSGGEQFF
CDR3 DNA: TGTGCCAGCAGCGGAGGGACTAGCGGGGGAGAGCAGTTCTTC
V gene: TRBV9
J gene: TRBJ2-1
D gene: TRBD2
clone size: .

CDR3 protein: CASSQDTEAFF
CDR3 DNA: TGCGCCAGCAGCCAAGACACTGAAGCTTTCTTT
V gene: TRBV4-1
J gene: TRBJ1-1
D gene: .
clone size: once

CDR3 protein: CASIGGDNEQFF
CDR3 DNA: TGTGCCAGTATTGGGGGGGACAATGAGCAGTTCTTC
V gene: TRBV19
J gene: TRBJ2-1
D gene: TRBD2
clone size: .

CDR3 protein: CASSLGSSSGHTEAFF
CDR3 DNA: TGTGCCAGCAGCTTGGGTTCCTCCAGCGGGCACACTGAAGCTTTCTTT
V gene: TRBV5-4
J gene: TRBJ1-1
D gene: .
clone size: .

CDR3 protein: CASSHLGPPLHF
CDR3 DNA: TGTGCCAGCAGCCACCTTGGTCCACCCCTCCACTTT
V gene: TRBV14
J gene: TRBJ1-6
D gene: .
clone size: .

CDR3 protein: CASSLRDTLRGPYNSPLHF
CDR3 DNA: TGTGCCAGCAGCCTCCGGGACACCCTCCGGGGCCCCTATAATTCACCCCTCCACTTT
V gene: TRBV5-5
J gene: TRBJ1-6
D gene: .
clone size: .

CDR3 protein: CASSLDHRVDTEAFF
CDR3 DNA: TGTGCCAGCAGTCTTGACCACAGGGTGGACACTGAAGCTTTCTTT
V gene: TRBV6-5
J gene: TRBJ1-1
D gene: .
clone size: .

CDR3 protein: CASSLGTEAFF
CDR3 DNA: TGTGCCAGTAGCCTGGGCACTGAAGCTTTCTTT
V gene: TRBV19
J gene: TRBJ1-1
D gene: .
clone size: once

CDR3 protein: CASSKGQLRQPQHF
CDR3 DNA: TGTGCCAGCAGCAAAGGACAACTAAGGCAGCCCCAGCATTTT
V gene: TRBV5-8
J gene: TRBJ1-5
D gene: .
clone size: .

CDR3 protein: CAWTPQPEVGYGYTF
CDR3 DNA: TGTGCCTGGACCCCTCAACCGGAGGTAGGCTATGGCTACACCTTC
V gene: TRBV30
J gene: TRBJ1-2
D gene: .
clone size: .

CDR3 protein: CASSPGAPDTQYF
CDR3 DNA: TGTGCCAGCAGCCCGGGGGCCCCAGATACGCAGTATTTT
V gene: TRBV3-1/TRBV3-2
J gene: TRBJ2-3
D gene: .
clone size: once

CDR3 protein: CASREQGGRGNTIYF
CDR3 DNA: TGTGCCAGCAGAGAACAGGGGGGCCGTGGAAACACCATATATTTT
V gene: TRBV6-6
J gene: TRBJ1-3
D gene: TRBD1
clone size: .

CDR3 protein: CASSTGTVQRDTQYF
CDR3 DNA: TGTGCCAGCTCAACCGGGACAGTCCAAAGGGATACGCAGTATTTT
V gene: TRBV27
J gene: TRBJ2-3
D gene: TRBD1
clone size: .

CDR3 protein: CAWGIGASHGYTF
CDR3 DNA: TGTGCCTGGGGGATTGGGGCCTCACATGGCTACACCTTC
V gene: TRBV30
J gene: TRBJ1-2
D gene: .
clone size: .

CDR3 protein: CASSRDPDTQYF
CDR3 DNA: TGTGCCAGCAGCCGGGACCCAGATACGCAGTATTTT
V gene: TRBV11-2
J gene: TRBJ2-3
D gene: .
clone size: .

CDR3 protein: CASSIGTGSITEAFF
CDR3 DNA: TGTGCCAGTAGTATTGGGACAGGGAGTATTACTGAAGCTTTCTTT
V gene: TRBV19
J gene: TRBJ1-1
D gene: TRBD1
clone size: once

CDR3 protein: CASSQGRGSEKLFF
CDR3 DNA: TGCGCCAGCAGCCAAGGCAGGGGTAGTGAAAAACTGTTTTTT
V gene: TRBV4-3
J gene: TRBJ1-4
D gene: .
clone size: .

CDR3 protein: CASSQGDREATEAFF
CDR3 DNA: TGTGCCAGCAGCCAAGGGGACAGGGAAGCCACTGAAGCTTTCTTT
V gene: TRBV3-1/TRBV3-2
J gene: TRBJ1-1
D gene: TRBD1
clone size: .

CDR3 protein: CASNKQGSNYGYTF
CDR3 DNA: TGTGCCAGTAACAAACAGGGTTCCAACTATGGCTACACCTTC
V gene: TRBV19
J gene: TRBJ1-2
D gene: .
clone size: .

CDR3 protein: CASSQAGQSSGNTIYF
CDR3 DNA: TGTGCCAGCAGCCAAGCGGGACAGAGCTCTGGAAACACCATATATTTT
V gene: TRBV3-1/TRBV3-2
J gene: TRBJ1-3
D gene: TRBD1
clone size: .

CDR3 protein: CASSVRQGNSPLHF
CDR3 DNA: TGTGCCAGCAGCGTAAGACAGGGGAATTCACCCCTCCACTTT
V gene: TRBV9
J gene: TRBJ1-6
D gene: TRBD1
clone size: .

CDR3 protein: CAWRLSGNTIYF
CDR3 DNA: TGTGCCTGGAGACTCTCTGGAAACACCATATATTTT
V gene: TRBV30
J gene: TRBJ1-3
D gene: .
clone size: .

CDR3 protein: CATSPKVGVREKLFF
CDR3 DNA: TGTGCCACCAGCCCGAAGGTAGGGGTTCGTGAAAAACTGTTTTTT
V gene: TRBV15
J gene: TRBJ1-4
D gene: .
clone size: .

CDR3 protein: CASSSTSGGRPDTQYF
CDR3 DNA: TGCGCCAGCAGCTCCACTAGCGGGGGGCGTCCAGATACGCAGTATTTT
V gene: TRBV5-1
J gene: TRBJ2-3
D gene: TRBD2
clone size: .

CDR3 protein: CAWSFWNYGYTF
CDR3 DNA: TGTGCCTGGAGTTTTTGGAACTATGGCTACACCTTC
V gene: TRBV30
J gene: TRBJ1-2
D gene: .
clone size: once

CDR3 protein: CASSREEVAGQTEQFF
CDR3 DNA: TGTGCCAGCAGCAGGGAGGAGGTAGCGGGCCAAACTGAGCAGTTCTTC
V gene: TRBV21-1
J gene: TRBJ2-1
D gene: .
clone size: .

CDR3 protein: CASSPWQGVNEKLFF
CDR3 DNA: TGTGCCAGCTCACCATGGCAGGGGGTGAATGAAAAACTGTTTTTT
V gene: TRBV18
J gene: TRBJ1-4
D gene: TRBD1
clone size: once

CDR3 protein: CASSPGAGGVGEKLFF
CDR3 DNA: TGCGCCAGCAGCCCTGGTGCGGGGGGCGTTGGTGAAAAACTGTTTTTT
V gene: TRBV5-1
J gene: TRBJ1-4
D gene: .
clone size: once

CDR3 protein: CASSYDRSSNTEAFF
CDR3 DNA: TGTGCCAGCAGCTACGACAGGTCGAGCAACACTGAAGCTTTCTTT
V gene: TRBV3-1/TRBV3-2
J gene: TRBJ1-1
D gene: .
clone size: .

CDR3 protein: CASSLALGQPQHF
CDR3 DNA: TGTGCCAGCAGCTTAGCCTTGGGGCAGCCCCAGCATTTT
V gene: TRBV7-9
J gene: TRBJ1-5
D gene: .
clone size: .

CDR3 protein: CASSFGQGGYGYTF
CDR3 DNA: TGTGCCAGCAGCTTCGGACAGGGGGGCTATGGCTACACCTTC
V gene: TRBV7-2
J gene: TRBJ1-2
D gene: TRBD1
clone size: .

CDR3 protein: CASSPQEVVGTQYF
CDR3 DNA: TGTGCCAGCAGTCCCCAGGAGGTGGTGGGGACCCAGTACTTC
V gene: TRBV2
J gene: TRBJ2-5
D gene: .
clone size: .

CDR3 protein: CASSFEPPHREYGGYTF
CDR3 DNA: TGTGCCAGCAGCTTCGAACCCCCGCACAGGGAGTACGGGGGCTACACCTTC
V gene: TRBV5-6
J gene: TRBJ1-2
D gene: .
clone size: .